Below, 2 T cell receptor beta chains from the same sample are listed, as sequenced in a study of spatial heterogeneity in lung cancer. General study results and limits: The study found that expanded intratumoral alpha and beta TCR counts tracked tumor mutation counts.

Regarding time point: sample taken at primary tumor resection. TCRdb re-called the 5' RACE reads with MiXCR, one entry per CDR3 protein. The sample holds 20,000 to 30,000 distinct CDR3 sequences, around 10% seen once. Their cognate antigens are unknown. Here the sequenced sample was lung tumor tissue, taken at surgery. The source is a male donor with early-stage non-small cell lung cancer.

This clonotype was counted many times. V is TRBV28 and J is TRBJ1-5, with unresolved D. The CDR3 contains 12 residues. The V and J ends lost 8 bases and 2 bases respectively, with 7 bases between them. The germline V gene encodes CDR1 MDHEN and CDR2 SYDVKM. CDR3 coding DNA: TGTGCCAGCGCTAGGCGCAATCAGCCCCAGCATTTT. Residues: CASARRNQPQHF.

Only a few counts were recorded for this clonotype. V usage is TRBV19 and J usage is TRBJ1-6, with TRBD1 as a possible D gene (5 bases). Germline V lookup: CDR1 LNHDA, CDR2 SQIVND (reference sequence). This CDR3 is built from 15 residues. V was cut by 0 bases and J by 6 bases, with 9 bases left in between. Written as DNA, the CDR3 is TGTGCCAGTAGTATAGACTCGGGACGTAATTCACCCCTCCACTTT. The encoded protein is CASSIDSGRNSPLHF. Full variable domain (remainder filled in from reference TRBV19 and TRBJ1-6): DGGITQSPKYLFRKEGQNVTLSCEQNLNHDAMYWYRQDPGQGLRLIYYSQIVNDFQKGDIAEGYSVSREKKESFPLTVTSAQKNPTAFYLCASSIDSGRNSPLHFGNGTRLTVT.